Listed below are T cell receptor beta chains from one sample, sequenced in a study of blood T cell repertoires in COVID-19. The method was immunoSEQ multiplex PCR; TCRdb's version includes in-frame clones alone and lacks a portion of them. Among approximately 300,000 clones, over 75% were seen once, and the ten largest hold more than 3.5%. The sample consisted of PBMCs or T cells enriched from blood (not recorded which). The receptors originated from a woman younger than 45 who had recovered from COVID-19. Each CDR3 is given without its conserved first and last residue. Fields, in order: V gene, J gene, CDR3 protein.

v_call: TRBV6-5
j_call: TRBJ1-3
cdr3_aa: ASSPGTGGGNTIY

v_call: TRBV4-1
j_call: TRBJ1-5
cdr3_aa: ASSHPGGDRSNQPQH

v_call: TRBV27
j_call: TRBJ2-1
cdr3_aa: ASSFAGVSNEQF

v_call: TRBV27
j_call: TRBJ1-2
cdr3_aa: ASSSYPNYGYT

v_call: TRBV28
j_call: TRBJ1-2
cdr3_aa: ASSPQDRVGGYT

v_call: TRBV10-1
j_call: TRBJ2-1
cdr3_aa: ASSETGSYNEQF

v_call: TRBV29-1
j_call: TRBJ1-2
cdr3_aa: SVGDRGLGYT

v_call: TRBV6-5
j_call: TRBJ1-2
cdr3_aa: ASRRQGLWGYT

v_call: TRBV28
j_call: TRBJ1-4
cdr3_aa: ASTAGRWSEKLF

v_call: TRBV19
j_call: TRBJ1-4
cdr3_aa: ASKGEIYLNEKLF

v_call: TRBV5-1
j_call: TRBJ1-6
cdr3_aa: ASSLLNSPLH

v_call: TRBV28
j_call: TRBJ1-5
cdr3_aa: ASSWTDSNQPQH

v_call: TRBV10-1
j_call: TRBJ2-2
cdr3_aa: ASSGTENANTGELF

v_call: TRBV13
j_call: TRBJ2-7
cdr3_aa: ASSGEVAGGLTYEQY

v_call: TRBV7-6
j_call: TRBJ2-3
cdr3_aa: ASSLELGDDTQY

v_call: TRBV6-5
j_call: TRBJ1-4
cdr3_aa: ASSRDLTLDKLF

v_call: TRBV4-1
j_call: TRBJ1-1
cdr3_aa: ASSQWRPHTEAF

v_call: TRBV6-2/TRBV6-3
j_call: TRBJ1-2
cdr3_aa: ASSPNRIGYT

v_call: TRBV19
j_call: TRBJ1-1
cdr3_aa: ASSIHAADRETPEAF

v_call: TRBV7-9
j_call: TRBJ1-1
cdr3_aa: ASSSNRGGDTEAF

v_call: TRBV15
j_call: TRBJ2-1
cdr3_aa: ATSRAGTARIEQF

v_call: TRBV12-3/TRBV12-4
j_call: TRBJ2-1
cdr3_aa: ASSLSPGNEQF

v_call: TRBV5-1
j_call: TRBJ1-1
cdr3_aa: ASRGGQSTEAF

v_call: TRBV12-5
j_call: TRBJ2-1
cdr3_aa: ASGGVGGENEQF

v_call: TRBV11-2
j_call: TRBJ2-2
cdr3_aa: ASSFPGLAGVEYTGELF

v_call: TRBV4-2
j_call: TRBJ2-1
cdr3_aa: ASSQEETGYNEQF

v_call: TRBV7-9
j_call: TRBJ1-3
cdr3_aa: ASSPQGVGNTIY

v_call: TRBV5-1
j_call: TRBJ2-5
cdr3_aa: ASSERVAEETQY

v_call: TRBV7-2
j_call: TRBJ1-2
cdr3_aa: ASSSFGGQGGGYT

v_call: TRBV4-1
j_call: TRBJ1-1
cdr3_aa: ASSQTAQGWAF

v_call: TRBV4-1
j_call: TRBJ2-5
cdr3_aa: ASSLTGLAEMETQY

v_call: TRBV6-5
j_call: TRBJ2-2
cdr3_aa: ASSWERERGTGELF

v_call: TRBV30
j_call: TRBJ2-7
cdr3_aa: AWSRRLAGPPSYEQY

v_call: TRBV6-6
j_call: TRBJ2-3
cdr3_aa: ASSNSQGGTDTQY

v_call: TRBV20-1
j_call: TRBJ1-1
cdr3_aa: SATLLLRAF

v_call: TRBV19
j_call: TRBJ1-2
cdr3_aa: ASSKITAQGSNYGYT

v_call: TRBV27
j_call: TRBJ1-1
cdr3_aa: ASPEGVNTEAF

v_call: TRBV27
j_call: TRBJ2-2
cdr3_aa: ASRTSGRDGELF

v_call: TRBV18
j_call: TRBJ1-5
cdr3_aa: ASSPLGGVESQH

v_call: TRBV10-3
j_call: TRBJ1-2
cdr3_aa: AISGGYGYT

v_call: TRBV11-2
j_call: TRBJ1-4
cdr3_aa: ASSLPLHTATNEKLF

v_call: TRBV18
j_call: TRBJ1-4
cdr3_aa: ASSPPTGGAFNEKLF

v_call: TRBV6-5
j_call: TRBJ1-4
cdr3_aa: ASTRGGNEKLF